This T cell receptor beta chain was retrieved from a study of shared clonotypes between healthy human individuals. Overall study findings and caveats: Represented genetic and exposure-history diversity was restricted by having few donors.

Germline V gene sequence: CDR1 GTSNPN, CDR2 SVGIG (reference sequence). CDR3 size: 12 residues. Clones were read by immunoSEQ multiplex PCR, and TCRdb kept only the in-frame ones, dropping some. The sample holds about 460,000 clones, approximately 77% seen once. Comment on this clone: Its antigen remains unidentified. The junction departs from the called germline gene at one end, perhaps through a read error.

The genes are TRBV30 and TRBJ1-4; D ambiguous. What was sequenced was PBMCs. The sequence came from a woman aged 40-49 years in good health. Some clones in this sample may be carry-over from other donors' samples. The CDR3 bases are TGTGCCTGGAGTCACCCGACGGAAACACTGTTTTTT. Protein sequence: CAWSHPTETLFF.